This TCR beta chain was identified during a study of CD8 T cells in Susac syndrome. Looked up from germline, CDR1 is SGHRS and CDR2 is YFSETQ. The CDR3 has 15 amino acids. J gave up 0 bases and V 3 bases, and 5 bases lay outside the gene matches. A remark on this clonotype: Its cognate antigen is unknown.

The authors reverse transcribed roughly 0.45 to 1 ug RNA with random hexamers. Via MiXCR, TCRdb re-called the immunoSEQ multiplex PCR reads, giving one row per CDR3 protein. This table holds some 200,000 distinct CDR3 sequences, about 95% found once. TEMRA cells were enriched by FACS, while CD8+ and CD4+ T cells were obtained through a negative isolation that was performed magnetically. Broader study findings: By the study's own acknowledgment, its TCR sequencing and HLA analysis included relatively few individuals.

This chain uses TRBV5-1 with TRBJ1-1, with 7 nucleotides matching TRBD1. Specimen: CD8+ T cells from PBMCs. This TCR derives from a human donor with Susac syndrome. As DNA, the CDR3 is TGCGCCAGCAGCTCAGAACAGGGGATGAACACTGAAGCTTTCTTT. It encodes CASSSEQGMNTEAFF.